This T cell receptor beta chain is from a study of T-cell reconstitution after alpha-beta-depleted transplantation in children. Unique molecular identifiers tagged the TCRbeta library. TCRdb called the PCR reads again in MiXCR, with one record for every CDR3 protein. The data show some 340,000 distinct CDR3 sequences, 10% seen once. CDR1 is SGDLS, CDR2 YYNGEE, per germline. Trimming removed 0 bases from V and 2 bases from J, with 10 bases in between. The CDR3 covers 15 residues. The clonotype comes from a human donor who donated a stem cell graft to a child with acute lymphoblastic leukemia. V gene TRBV9 combines with J gene TRBJ2-3; D is unresolved. The sequences come from PBMCs from the stem cell graft donor, collected from the stem cell graft. CDR3 DNA sequence: TGTGCCAGCAGCGTAGGGCGCCAGGCCACAGATACGCAGTATTTT. As protein: CASSVGRQATDTQYF.